This is a list of T cell receptor beta chains from one sample in a study of metastatic and nonmetastatic thyroid tumors. TCRdb called clones again from the PCR reads with MiXCR. Here the sample spans 84,000 or so clones, 8.6% being singletons. Source material: blood. The receptor set was obtained from a female donor with papillary thyroid cancer or a benign thyroid nodule (not recorded which). Some clones in this sample may be carry-over from other donors' samples. The CDR3 runs from the conserved cysteine through the conserved F or W. D genes are given only for firm matches. Clone size is shown for a subset of rows, as once, few, many or a class of expanded clone.

length	V	size	D	J	CDR3	DNA
15	TRBV15	many	NA	TRBJ1-5	CATSRDMEENQPQHF	TGTGCCACCAGCAGAGATATGGAGGAAAATCAGCCCCAGCATTTT
13	TRBV20-1	NA	NA	TRBJ2-7	CSARGAINYEQYF	TGCAGTGCTAGGGGGGCAATCAACTACGAGCAGTACTTC
15	TRBV4-2	few	TRBD1	TRBJ1-4	CASSQTGGTNEKLSF	TGTGCCAGCAGCCAGACAGGGGGTACTAATGAAAAACTGTCTTTT
16	TRBV28	few	TRBD1	TRBJ2-7	CASSTQGQGRGYEQYF	TGTGCCAGCAGTACTCAAGGACAGGGCAGAGGCTACGAGCAGTACTTC
13	TRBV5-6	NA	NA	TRBJ2-5	CASSLPSPETQYF	TGTGCCAGCAGCTTGCCCAGCCCAGAGACCCAGTACTTC
17	TRBV6-1	NA	NA	TRBJ1-2	CASSDVGWQGTNYGYTF	TGTGCCAGCAGTGATGTAGGTTGGCAGGGGACCAACTATGGCTACACCTTC
13	TRBV20-1	many	NA	TRBJ1-6	CSAREGIGSPLHF	TGCAGTGCCAGGGAGGGAATTGGCTCACCCCTCCACTTT
13	TRBV18	many	NA	TRBJ1-2	CASSPRVASGYTF	TGTGCCAGCTCACCACGGGTAGCGAGTGGCTACACCTTC
16	TRBV24-1	many	TRBD2	TRBJ2-2	CATSHRGGAQTGELFF	TGTGCCACCAGTCATCGGGGGGGGGCTCAGACCGGGGAGCTGTTTTTT
10	TRBV20-1	many	NA	TRBJ1-2	CSASRQGYTF	TGCAGTGCTAGCAGGCAGGGCTACACCTTC
14	TRBV5-1	many	TRBD1	TRBJ1-4	CASSLTGSNEKLFF	TGCGCCAGCAGCCTGACAGGGAGTAATGAAAAACTGTTTTTT
15	TRBV9	NA	NA	TRBJ1-1	CASSVAWGLDTEAFF	TGTGCCAGCAGCGTAGCTTGGGGGTTGGACACTGAAGCTTTCTTT
12	TRBV20-1	many	NA	TRBJ1-3	CSAGRGGSTIYF	TGCAGTGCTGGAAGAGGGGGGAGCACCATATATTTT
14	TRBV7-7	few	TRBD1	TRBJ2-5	CASSLEGAAETQYF	TGTGCCAGCAGCTTAGAGGGGGCAGCGGAGACCCAGTACTTC
16	TRBV18	many	NA	TRBJ2-2	CASSPAARANTGELFF	TGTGCCAGCTCACCCGCGGCCAGGGCGAACACCGGGGAGCTGTTTTTT
13	TRBV6-1	many	NA	TRBJ2-7	CASRGSISYEQYF	TGTGCCAGCAGAGGGAGTATATCCTACGAGCAGTACTTC
15	TRBV2	NA	NA	TRBJ1-2	CASSESLLGAGGCTF	TGTGCCAGCAGTGAATCGCTTCTAGGGGCCGGGGGCTGCACCTTC
11	TRBV12-5	many	NA	TRBJ1-1	CASGRNTEAFF	TGTGCTAGTGGTCGAAACACTGAAGCTTTCTTT
15	TRBV7-8	many	NA	TRBJ2-7	CASSSVTGGNREQYF	TGTGCCAGCAGCTCAGTGACCGGTGGAAATCGCGAGCAGTACTTC
16	TRBV5-1	NA	NA	TRBJ2-6	CASSRGGRSLANVLTF	TGCGCCAGCAGCAGAGGGGGGCGTTCTTTGGCCAACGTCCTGACTTTC
17	TRBV27	many	NA	TRBJ2-2	CASSLNPGTLRTGELFF	TGTGCCAGCAGTTTAAACCCGGGGACCCTCAGGACCGGGGAGCTGTTTTTT
14	TRBV20-1	many	NA	TRBJ2-1	CSAREMGNADSRFF	TGCAGTGCTAGAGAGATGGGGAATGCGGACTCCCGGTTCTTC
20	TRBV12-3/TRBV12-4	many	TRBD2	TRBJ2-5	CASSRTARGLAGTQQETQYF	TGTGCCAGCAGTCGCACGGCTCGGGGACTAGCGGGGACACAACAAGAGACCCAGTACTTC
13	TRBV2	many	NA	TRBJ1-2	CASREDRLNGYTF	TGTGCCAGCAGGGAAGACAGGTTGAATGGCTACACCTTC
16	TRBV5-1	many	NA	TRBJ1-1	CASSLSSFGGNTEAFF	TGCGCCAGCAGCTTGAGCTCGTTCGGTGGGAACACTGAAGCTTTCTTT
13	TRBV7-6	NA	TRBD1	TRBJ1-4	CASGTGDYEKLFF	TGTGCCAGCGGGACAGGGGATTATGAAAAACTGTTTTTT
14	TRBV5-5	many	TRBD1	TRBJ1-5	CASSFRTGNQPQHF	TGTGCCAGCAGCTTCCGGACAGGAAATCAGCCCCAGCATTTT
16	TRBV7-2	many	NA	TRBJ1-4	CASSWRDRSTNEKLFF	TGTGCCAGCAGCTGGCGGGACCGATCAACTAATGAAAAACTGTTTTTT
17	TRBV7-6	many	NA	TRBJ2-7	CASSEGGILAATYEQYF	TGTGCCAGCAGCGAAGGGGGAATCCTAGCGGCGACCTACGAGCAGTACTTC